The rows below give T cell receptor beta chains drawn from one sample of a study of CD4 T cells in relation to SARS-CoV-2 and coronaviruses. Antigens for these TCRs are unknown. Clones were sequenced by immunoSEQ multiplex PCR, and TCRdb holds only the in-frame ones, with some missing. The sample includes 40,000 or so clones, more than 70% of them seen just once. The sequenced material came from naive CD4+ T cells from PBMCs, cultured in vitro. The receptors were gathered from an adult with COVID-19. Each CDR3 is given with its conserved first and last residue. D genes are given only for firm matches. Clone size appears in some rows only: once, few, many, or a class for an expanded clone.

abundance,j_gene,v_gene,d_gene,CDR3nt,CDR3aa
.,TRBJ2-3,TRBV18,.,TGTGCCAGCTCACCAGGGGCAGATACGCAGTATTTT,CASSPGADTQYF
.,TRBJ2-7,TRBV3-1/TRBV3-2,.,TGTGCCAGCAGCCGATCAGGACCGAGGAGCTCCTACGAGCAGTACTTC,CASSRSGPRSSYEQYF
.,TRBJ2-5,TRBV15,.,TGTGCCACCAGCAACGAAAGGCAGGGGACCCAGTACTTC,CATSNERQGTQYF
.,TRBJ2-6,TRBV28,.,TGTGCCAGCAGTTTTACAGGGACTGGGGCCAACGTCCTGACTTTC,CASSFTGTGANVLTF
few,TRBJ2-5,TRBV6-5,.,TGTGCCAGCAGTTACTCAGGACAGCAAGAGACCCAGTACTTC,CASSYSGQQETQYF
.,TRBJ2-5,TRBV28,TRBD2,TGTGCCAGCAGTTCCGGACTAGCGGGAGCGGTGGGCCAAGAGACCCAGTACTTC,CASSSGLAGAVGQETQYF
.,TRBJ2-2,TRBV29-1,.,TGCAGCGTTACGGGGAACGGCGGGGAGCTGTTTTTT,CSVTGNGGELFF
.,TRBJ2-5,TRBV2,TRBD2,TGTGCCAGCAGCATGACTAGCGGAGTAGAGACCCAGTACTTC,CASSMTSGVETQYF
.,TRBJ1-4,TRBV2,.,TGTGCCAGCAGTGACCGAGCAACTAATGAAAAACTGTTTTTT,CASSDRATNEKLFF
.,TRBJ2-7,TRBV19,TRBD2,TGTGCCAGTAGCAGACCGCGGGAGGGCCTTATCAACGAGCAGTACTTC,CASSRPREGLINEQYF
.,TRBJ2-7,TRBV19,.,TGTGCCAGTAGTTTTGACGCATCCTACGAGCAGTACTTC,CASSFDASYEQYF
.,TRBJ1-1,TRBV19,.,TGTGCCAGTAGTACGCTCGGGGAGATCACTGAAGCTTTCTTT,CASSTLGEITEAFF
.,TRBJ2-5,TRBV5-1,TRBD1,TGCGCCAGCAGAGGGACAGGGTCTCTCCAAGAGACCCAGTACTTC,CASRGTGSLQETQYF
.,TRBJ2-1,TRBV19,TRBD2,TGTGCCAGTAGTATTGTGGGTCCGGGACTAGCGGGCGACAATGAGCAGTTCTTC,CASSIVGPGLAGDNEQFF
.,TRBJ1-1,TRBV11-1,TRBD1,TGTGCCAGCAGCTTACAGGGGGCATCTGAAGCTTTCTTT,CASSLQGASEAFF
.,TRBJ2-7,TRBV4-1,.,TGCGCCAGCAGCCAAGACCGCTACGAGCAGTACTTC,CASSQDRYEQYF
.,TRBJ1-4,TRBV12-3/TRBV12-4,.,TGTGCCAGCGGCCTCCGGGCGGCGATGTTTTTT,CASGLRAAMFF
.,TRBJ2-7,TRBV12-3/TRBV12-4,.,TGTGCCAGCAGTTTATGGGGGGGCCAGTACTTC,CASSLWGGQYF
.,TRBJ2-3,TRBV5-1,.,TGCGCCAGCAGCTTGGGAGGGTACCTAGATACGCAGTATTTT,CASSLGGYLDTQYF
few,TRBJ2-1,TRBV19,.,TGTGCCAGTAGTATAGGGGGTGGCAGTAGCGGTTACTACAATGAGCAGTTCTTC,CASSIGGGSSGYYNEQFF
.,TRBJ2-1,TRBV23-1,TRBD1,TGCGCCAGCAGTCGGGACAGGGGTCTCAATGAGCAGTTCTTC,CASSRDRGLNEQFF
.,TRBJ1-1,TRBV9,.,TGTGCCAGCAGCGTACCGCAGGGGAACACTGAAGCTTTCTTT,CASSVPQGNTEAFF
.,TRBJ2-1,TRBV29-1,TRBD1,TGCAGCGTCTCGGCACAGGGGGACTACAATGAGCAGTTCTTC,CSVSAQGDYNEQFF
.,TRBJ2-1,TRBV7-2,.,TGTGCCAGCAGCCTAGACATATCGCGGTTGGGCAATGAGCAGTTCTTC,CASSLDISRLGNEQFF
few,TRBJ1-2,TRBV2,.,TGTGCCAGCAGTGTGACCAGGTCAGGCTACACCTTC,CASSVTRSGYTF
.,TRBJ2-7,TRBV7-3,.,TGTGCCAGCAGCTTAGTTGCTGCTTCCTACGAGCAGTACTTC,CASSLVAASYEQYF
.,TRBJ2-3,TRBV24-1,.,TGTGCCACCAGTGACCAGGTATCAAGGACAGATACGCAGTATTTT,CATSDQVSRTDTQYF
few,TRBJ1-2,TRBV30,.,TGTGCCTGGGCGAAAGACCGTATCTATGGCTACACCTTC,CAWAKDRIYGYTF
.,TRBJ2-1,TRBV28,.,TGTGCCAGCGGGCGGCTAGATACCTCCTACAATGAGCAGTTCTTC,CASGRLDTSYNEQFF
.,TRBJ1-1,TRBV6-5,.,TGTGCCAGCAGTTACTCGATGTCCCAGGGACTAACTTTCTTT,CASSYSMSQGLTFF
.,TRBJ2-3,TRBV5-4,.,TGTGCCAGCAGCCCCAAACTAGTTCGGGCCCCAGATACGCAGTATTTT,CASSPKLVRAPDTQYF
.,TRBJ2-5,TRBV10-3,TRBD2,TGTGCCATCAGTGAGGGTAGCGGGAGAGGGCCGGAGACCCAGTACTTC,CAISEGSGRGPETQYF
.,TRBJ2-7,TRBV9,.,TGTGCCAGCAGCGTAGTAGATGGGTCAGGCGAGCAGTACTTC,CASSVVDGSGEQYF
.,TRBJ1-2,TRBV5-1,.,TGCGCCAGCAGCTTGGATACTAACTATGGCTACACCTTC,CASSLDTNYGYTF
once,TRBJ2-1,TRBV27,.,TGTGCCAGCAGTTTATCGCTAGGCCCTTACAATGAGCAGTTCTTC,CASSLSLGPYNEQFF
.,TRBJ1-2,TRBV6-6,.,TGTGCCAGCAGAAACTATCGGGACTATGGCTACACCTTC,CASRNYRDYGYTF
.,TRBJ2-6,TRBV5-1,.,TGCGCCAGCAGCTTGCTGGGAACCGTTTTGGGGGCCAACGTCCTGACTTTC,CASSLLGTVLGANVLTF
.,TRBJ2-7,TRBV18,.,TGTGCCAGCTCACCACCCCCGCGGGACGAGCAGTACTTC,CASSPPPRDEQYF
once,TRBJ2-1,TRBV6-6,.,TGTGCCAGCAGTTACTCCCAAATGCAGTTCTTC,CASSYSQMQFF
.,TRBJ2-1,TRBV6-6,TRBD1,TGTGCCAGCAGTAAGGGACAGACCTCCTACAATGAGCAGTTCTTC,CASSKGQTSYNEQFF
.,TRBJ2-6,TRBV5-1,TRBD1,TGCGCCAGCAGGACAGGGGGCTCTGGGGCCAACGTCCTGACTTTC,CASRTGGSGANVLTF
few,TRBJ1-5,TRBV4-2,.,TGTGCCAGCAGCCAAGATATGGATCAGCCCCAGCATTTT,CASSQDMDQPQHF
.,TRBJ2-7,TRBV29-1,TRBD1,TGCAGCGTCCGCCGGGACAGGGGATTTAACGAGCAGTACTTC,CSVRRDRGFNEQYF
.,TRBJ2-5,TRBV3-1/TRBV3-2,TRBD1,TGTGCCAGCAGCCTCCTGGGACAGAGACAAGAGACCCAGTACTTC,CASSLLGQRQETQYF
.,TRBJ2-1,TRBV28,.,TGTGCCAGCAGTTCCCCTGGGCTAGGTCTTAAATCCTACAATGAGCAGTTCTTC,CASSSPGLGLKSYNEQFF
.,TRBJ2-7,TRBV7-6,TRBD2,TGTGCCAGCAGCCCGTACGCGGGAGATCTGGACGAGCAGTACTTC,CASSPYAGDLDEQYF